This T cell receptor (beta chain) was obtained from a study of post-analysis software for immune sequencing data. Study summary: The disease courses spanned relapsing-remitting, secondary progressive and progressive-relapsing forms of multiple sclerosis. Broader study findings: Multiple sclerosis was associated with a significant reduction in normalized Chao1 diversity relative to controls.

This clonotype appeared many times. Antigen: not known. Presence of unique molecular identifiers characterized the TCR beta cDNA libraries. TCRdb reprocessed the PCR reads with MiXCR, giving one entry per CDR3 protein. The repertoire includes around 400,000 distinct CDR3 sequences, around 37% of them detected once, and over 10% sits in the top ten. Sequencing used blood. The TCR was taken from a girl between 5 and 17 years old with multiple sclerosis.

DNA of the CDR3: TGTGCCAGCAGCTTAGATGGGGACAATGAGCAGTTCTTC. Translation gives CASSLDGDNEQFF. V is TRBV7-6 and J is TRBJ2-1, with unresolved D. In germline, CDR1 is SGHVS, CDR2 FNYEAQ. This CDR3 has 13 amino acids. Trimming left V 1 base short and J 5 bases short, with 6 bases between.